This T cell receptor beta chain was captured in a study of T cells after yellow fever vaccination. MiXCR, applied by TCRdb to the 5' RACE reads, yields one record per CDR3 protein. Here the sample spans 350,000 to 450,000 distinct CDR3 sequences, roughly 20% being singletons. Study-level results: Re-detected after boosting: most primary clones, 96% of CD4 and over 80% of CD8.

Notes on this clonotype: No antigen is known for it.

The V and J ends lost 5 bases and 6 bases, in that order; junction bases with no gene match: 6. CDR1 and CDR2 (germline): SGHVS, FQNEAQ. This CDR3 is 14 amino acids long. The sequence was collected from a man aged 18 to 30 who received the YFV17D yellow fever vaccine. V gene TRBV7-8 combines with J gene TRBJ1-1, with 10 positions matching TRBD1. The specimen comprised PBMCs, sampled before the yellow fever booster vaccination. The CDR3 DNA reads as TGTGCCAGCAGCCTACGGGACAGGGGCTCTGAAGCTTTCTTT. Residues: CASSLRDRGSEAFF.